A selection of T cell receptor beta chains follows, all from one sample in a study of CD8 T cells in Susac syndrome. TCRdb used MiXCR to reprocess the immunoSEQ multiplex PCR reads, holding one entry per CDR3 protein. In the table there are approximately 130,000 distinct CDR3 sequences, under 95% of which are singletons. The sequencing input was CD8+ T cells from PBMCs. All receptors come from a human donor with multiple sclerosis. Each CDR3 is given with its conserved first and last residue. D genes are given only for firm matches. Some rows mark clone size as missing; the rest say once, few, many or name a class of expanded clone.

cdr3_nt: TGTGCCAGCAGCTTCACAGGGGGGTACGAGCAGTACTTC; cdr3_aa: CASSFTGGYEQYF; v_call: TRBV13; j_call: TRBJ2-7; clone_size: .; d_call: TRBD1
cdr3_nt: TGTGCCAGCAGCCACCACATAGGGACAGGGCTCAATGAGCAGTTCTTC; cdr3_aa: CASSHHIGTGLNEQFF; v_call: TRBV14; j_call: TRBJ2-1; clone_size: .; d_call: TRBD1
cdr3_nt: TGCAGTGCCCATCGACTAGCGGGCACAGATACGCAGTATTTT; cdr3_aa: CSAHRLAGTDTQYF; v_call: TRBV20-1; j_call: TRBJ2-3; clone_size: .; d_call: TRBD2
cdr3_nt: TGTGCCAGCAGTTCCATACAGGGTTGGCAGCCCCAGCATTTT; cdr3_aa: CASSSIQGWQPQHF; v_call: TRBV27; j_call: TRBJ1-5; clone_size: .; d_call: .
cdr3_nt: TGTGCCAGCAGTGAAGGGTCGGAATACAATGAGCAGTTCTTC; cdr3_aa: CASSEGSEYNEQFF; v_call: TRBV2; j_call: TRBJ2-1; clone_size: .; d_call: .
cdr3_nt: TGCGCCAGCAGCCTTTCCCGACACGGAAATCAGCCCCAGCATTTT; cdr3_aa: CASSLSRHGNQPQHF; v_call: TRBV4-1; j_call: TRBJ1-5; clone_size: .; d_call: .
cdr3_nt: TGTGCCAGCAGCTTAGGGACAGACACCGGGGAGCTGTTTTTT; cdr3_aa: CASSLGTDTGELFF; v_call: TRBV7-6; j_call: TRBJ2-2; clone_size: .; d_call: .
cdr3_nt: TGTGCCTGGAGTATCAAGGACAGCACAAATGGCTACACCTTC; cdr3_aa: CAWSIKDSTNGYTF; v_call: TRBV30; j_call: TRBJ1-2; clone_size: .; d_call: .
cdr3_nt: TGCAGTGCTAGAGACACACAGGGGGTCCCCGCCTACGAGCAGTACTTC; cdr3_aa: CSARDTQGVPAYEQYF; v_call: TRBV20-1; j_call: TRBJ2-7; clone_size: .; d_call: TRBD1
cdr3_nt: TGTGCCAGCAGTACTACTAGCGGGACGCAAGAGACCCAGTACTTC; cdr3_aa: CASSTTSGTQETQYF; v_call: TRBV2; j_call: TRBJ2-5; clone_size: .; d_call: TRBD2
cdr3_nt: TGTGCCAGCAGTTTGACAGGCAGCTCCTACAATGAGCAGTTCTTC; cdr3_aa: CASSLTGSSYNEQFF; v_call: TRBV6-5; j_call: TRBJ2-1; clone_size: .; d_call: .
cdr3_nt: TGTGCCAGCAGTTTATCAACAGGGGGCTACACTGAAGCTTTCTTT; cdr3_aa: CASSLSTGGYTEAFF; v_call: TRBV27; j_call: TRBJ1-1; clone_size: .; d_call: TRBD1
cdr3_nt: TGTGCCAGCAGTCCGCGCAGGGGGAGGCGTGATGCACGGGAGACCCAGTACTTC; cdr3_aa: CASSPRRGRRDARETQYF; v_call: TRBV27; j_call: TRBJ2-5; clone_size: .; d_call: .
cdr3_nt: TGTGCCAGCAGCTATGGGGGGACTTTTAATGAGCAGTTCTTC; cdr3_aa: CASSYGGTFNEQFF; v_call: TRBV7-6; j_call: TRBJ2-1; clone_size: once; d_call: .
cdr3_nt: TGTGCCAGCAGCTTCAACTTTCCCTCCCCTGAAGCTTTCTTT; cdr3_aa: CASSFNFPSPEAFF; v_call: TRBV7-9; j_call: TRBJ1-1; clone_size: once; d_call: .
cdr3_nt: TGTGCCAGTAGTCCCGGGACAGGGGTGAACACCGGGGAGCTGTTTTTT; cdr3_aa: CASSPGTGVNTGELFF; v_call: TRBV19; j_call: TRBJ2-2; clone_size: .; d_call: TRBD1
cdr3_nt: TGTGCCAGCAGTTACTCCCTGGGACTAGCGTCGGGGACCCAGTACTTC; cdr3_aa: CASSYSLGLASGTQYF; v_call: TRBV6-5; j_call: TRBJ2-5; clone_size: .; d_call: TRBD2
cdr3_nt: TGCGCCAGCAGCCAAAGACCGTCCTTATCCTACGAGCAGTACTTC; cdr3_aa: CASSQRPSLSYEQYF; v_call: TRBV4-1; j_call: TRBJ2-7; clone_size: once; d_call: .
cdr3_nt: TGTGCCAGCAGCCCCGGGGTAGAGAGGACAAGAGAGGCCCAGTACTTC; cdr3_aa: CASSPGVERTREAQYF; v_call: TRBV7-8; j_call: TRBJ2-5; clone_size: .; d_call: .
cdr3_nt: TGTGCCAGCAGTTTTACAGGGGACACTGAAGCTTTCTTT; cdr3_aa: CASSFTGDTEAFF; v_call: TRBV27; j_call: TRBJ1-1; clone_size: .; d_call: TRBD1
cdr3_nt: TGTGCCAGCAGCCAAGAGTGGCAGGAGATCTCGTATGGCTACACCTTC; cdr3_aa: CASSQEWQEISYGYTF; v_call: TRBV4-2; j_call: TRBJ1-2; clone_size: .; d_call: .
cdr3_nt: TGCAGCGCCCAAATGCAGGGTGGGGAGCAGTTCTTC; cdr3_aa: CSAQMQGGEQFF; v_call: TRBV29-1; j_call: TRBJ2-1; clone_size: .; d_call: .
cdr3_nt: TGTGCCAGCAGTCCAAGGGGGGAGTGGACTGAAGCTTTCTTT; cdr3_aa: CASSPRGEWTEAFF; v_call: TRBV2; j_call: TRBJ1-1; clone_size: .; d_call: .
cdr3_nt: TGTGCCAGCGCCGGTGCGACGACCCAGTACTTC; cdr3_aa: CASAGATTQYF; v_call: TRBV25-1; j_call: TRBJ2-5; clone_size: .; d_call: .
cdr3_nt: TGTGCCAGCATCAGGAGTCTTTGGGGCAATCAGCCCCAGCATTTT; cdr3_aa: CASIRSLWGNQPQHF; v_call: TRBV6-2/TRBV6-3; j_call: TRBJ1-5; clone_size: once; d_call: .
cdr3_nt: TGTGCCAGCAGTTGGGACAGGGCCGGCTATGGCTACACCTTC; cdr3_aa: CASSWDRAGYGYTF; v_call: TRBV12-3/TRBV12-4; j_call: TRBJ1-2; clone_size: .; d_call: TRBD1
cdr3_nt: TGCGCCAGCTCACCATCAGCATCCTACGAGCAGTACTTC; cdr3_aa: CASSPSASYEQYF; v_call: TRBV5-1; j_call: TRBJ2-7; clone_size: .; d_call: .
cdr3_nt: TGCAGCGTTGTTAGTCTAGCCGACGAGCAGTACTTC; cdr3_aa: CSVVSLADEQYF; v_call: TRBV29-1; j_call: TRBJ2-7; clone_size: .; d_call: .